The rows below give T cell receptor beta chains drawn from one sample of a study of T cell repertoires in cytomegalovirus infection. Via MiXCR, TCRdb re-called the reads, giving one row per CDR3 protein. The sample consists of about 900,000 distinct CDR3 sequences, around 30% of them appearing once. The antigens these receptors bind are not known. The sample was cultured CD8+ T cells from PBMCs, taken from culture after CMV antigen stimulation. These receptors were taken from a human donor in good health (CMV status not recorded). Some clones in this sample may be carry-over from other donors' samples. The CDR3 runs from the conserved cysteine through the conserved F or W. The D gene is left open where the match is weak. Not all rows give a size; the values are once, few, many and, for expanded clones, a class.

size: few
D: .
J: TRBJ2-2
V: TRBV7-6
DNA: TGTGCCAGCAGCGCAGACAGGGGCCCGATGGCGGGGGATTTCACCGGGGAGCTGTTTTTT
CDR3: CASSADRGPMAGDFTGELFF

size: few
D: .
J: TRBJ2-2
V: TRBV19
DNA: TGTGCCAGTAGTATACAGGCAGGCCGGACCGGGGAGCTGTTTTTT
CDR3: CASSIQAGRTGELFF

size: .
D: .
J: TRBJ1-5
V: TRBV6-5
DNA: TGTGCCAGCAGTCCCGGGGGGGCAAAACAGCCCCAGCATTTT
CDR3: CASSPGGAKQPQHF

size: .
D: TRBD1
J: TRBJ2-5
V: TRBV29-1
DNA: TGCAGCGCCATGGGACAGGGGGATGGAGAGACCCAGTACTTC
CDR3: CSAMGQGDGETQYF

size: .
D: .
J: TRBJ1-3
V: TRBV19
DNA: TGTGCCAGTAGTCAGACAGGCAGCTCTGGAAACACCATATATTTT
CDR3: CASSQTGSSGNTIYF

size: few
D: .
J: TRBJ2-3
V: TRBV19
DNA: TGTGCCAGTAGTGCCTTAGCGGCTAGCACAGATACGCAGTATTTT
CDR3: CASSALAASTDTQYF

size: .
D: .
J: TRBJ2-7
V: TRBV10-2
DNA: TGCGCCAGTGCCGGATCCTACGAGCAGTACTTC
CDR3: CASAGSYEQYF

size: many
D: .
J: TRBJ2-2
V: TRBV7-7
DNA: TGTGCTAGCTCCCCGGGGTACGCGAACACCGGGGAGCTGTTTTTT
CDR3: CASSPGYANTGELFF

size: .
D: .
J: TRBJ2-3
V: TRBV27
DNA: TGTGCCAGCAGGGCTGGGGCCCCAGATACGCAGTATTTT
CDR3: CASRAGAPDTQYF

size: .
D: .
J: TRBJ2-1
V: TRBV5-6
DNA: TGTGCCAGCAGCTTTCAGGCCCCCAATGAGCAGTTCTTC
CDR3: CASSFQAPNEQFF

size: few
D: .
J: TRBJ1-1
V: TRBV7-8
DNA: TGTGCCAGCAGGGGGAACGGTAGGACTGAAGCTTTCTTT
CDR3: CASRGNGRTEAFF

size: .
D: .
J: TRBJ2-7
V: TRBV6-8
DNA: TGTGCCAGCCGAGGTCGGGGGCGCACCTCCTACGAGCAGTACTTC
CDR3: CASRGRGRTSYEQYF

size: .
D: TRBD1
J: TRBJ2-3
V: TRBV11-1
DNA: TGTGCCAGCAGCTTAGCCGGGACAGGGGGTTGGACAGATACGCAGTATTTT
CDR3: CASSLAGTGGWTDTQYF

size: once
D: .
J: TRBJ2-3
V: TRBV27
DNA: TGTGCCAGCAGTCCACTTCAAGGACAGTTTGGGGATACGCAGTATTTT
CDR3: CASSPLQGQFGDTQYF